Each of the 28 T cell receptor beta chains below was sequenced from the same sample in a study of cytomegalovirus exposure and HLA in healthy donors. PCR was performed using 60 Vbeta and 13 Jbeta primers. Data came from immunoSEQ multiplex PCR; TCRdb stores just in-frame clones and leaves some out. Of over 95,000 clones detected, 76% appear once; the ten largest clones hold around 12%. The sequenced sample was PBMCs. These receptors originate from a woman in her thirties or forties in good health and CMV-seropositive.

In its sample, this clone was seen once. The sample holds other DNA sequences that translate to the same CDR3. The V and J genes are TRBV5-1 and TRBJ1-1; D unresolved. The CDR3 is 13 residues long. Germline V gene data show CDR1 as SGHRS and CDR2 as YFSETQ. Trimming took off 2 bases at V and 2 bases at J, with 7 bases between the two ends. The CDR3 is CASSFTGNTEAFF. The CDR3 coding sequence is TGCGCCAGCAGCTTCACGGGAAACACTGAAGCTTTCTTT.

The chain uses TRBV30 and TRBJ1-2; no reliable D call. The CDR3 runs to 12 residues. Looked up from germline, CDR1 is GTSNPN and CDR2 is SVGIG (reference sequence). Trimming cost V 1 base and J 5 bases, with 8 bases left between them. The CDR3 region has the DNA TGTGCCTGGAGTGGGTCAGTTTATGGCTACACCTTC. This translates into CAWSGSVYGYTF.

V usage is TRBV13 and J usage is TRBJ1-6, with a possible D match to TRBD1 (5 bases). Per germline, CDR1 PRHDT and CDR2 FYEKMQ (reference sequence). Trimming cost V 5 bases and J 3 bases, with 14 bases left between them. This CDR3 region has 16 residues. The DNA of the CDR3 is TGTGCCAGCAGCATACAGGCGATCGTCTATAATTCACCCCTCCACTTT. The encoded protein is CASSIQAIVYNSPLHF.

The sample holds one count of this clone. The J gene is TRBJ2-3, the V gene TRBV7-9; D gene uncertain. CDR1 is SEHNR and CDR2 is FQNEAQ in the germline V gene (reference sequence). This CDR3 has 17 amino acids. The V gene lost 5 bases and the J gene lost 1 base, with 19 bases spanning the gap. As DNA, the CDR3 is TGTGCCAGCAGCCGACCTACGTACCTCCGGGGCACAGATACGCAGTATTTT. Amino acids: CASSRPTYLRGTDTQYF.

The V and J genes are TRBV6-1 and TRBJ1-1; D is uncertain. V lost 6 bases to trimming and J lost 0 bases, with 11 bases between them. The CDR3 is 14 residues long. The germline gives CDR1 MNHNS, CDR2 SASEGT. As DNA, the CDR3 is TGTGCCAGCAGGCGGTTTGAAATGAACACTGAAGCTTTCTTT. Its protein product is CASRRFEMNTEAFF.

The DNA of the CDR3 is TGTGCCGTAACCCAGACGTCCGGGACTATCAATTCACCCCTCCACTTT. It specifies CAVTQTSGTINSPLHF. The chain combines TRBV30 with TRBJ1-6; TRBD1 might be the D (5 bases). The CDR3 consists of 16 residues. The V end was cut by 8 bases, the J end by 7 bases, with 24 bases between. Germline V gives CDR1 GTSNPN, CDR2 SVGIG (reference sequence).

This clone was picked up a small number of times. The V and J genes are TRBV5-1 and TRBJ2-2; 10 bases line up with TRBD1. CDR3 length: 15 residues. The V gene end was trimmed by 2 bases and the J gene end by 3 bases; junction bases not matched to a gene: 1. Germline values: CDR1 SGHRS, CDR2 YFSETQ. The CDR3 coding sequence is TGCGCCAGCAGCTTCGGACAGGGGGACACCGGGGAGCTGTTTTTT. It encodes CASSFGQGDTGELFF.

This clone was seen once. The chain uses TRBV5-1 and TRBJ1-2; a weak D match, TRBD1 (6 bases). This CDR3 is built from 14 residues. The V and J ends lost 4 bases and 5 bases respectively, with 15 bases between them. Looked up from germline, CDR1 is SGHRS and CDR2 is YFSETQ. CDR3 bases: TGCGCCAGCAGCCTGGAGTCAGGGGAATATGGCTACACCTTC. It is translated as CASSLESGEYGYTF.

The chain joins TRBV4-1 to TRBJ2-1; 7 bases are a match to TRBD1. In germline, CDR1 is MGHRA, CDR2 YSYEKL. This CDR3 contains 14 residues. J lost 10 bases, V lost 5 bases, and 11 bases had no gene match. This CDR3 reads CASSYPGQRIEQFF. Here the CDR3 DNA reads TGCGCCAGCAGCTATCCGGGACAGCGGATAGAGCAGTTCTTC.

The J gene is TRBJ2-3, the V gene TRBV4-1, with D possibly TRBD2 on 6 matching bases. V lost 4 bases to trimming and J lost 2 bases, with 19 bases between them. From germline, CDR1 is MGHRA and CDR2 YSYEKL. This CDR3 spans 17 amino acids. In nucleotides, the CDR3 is TGCGCCAGCAGCCTGACTCTAGCGTCTCCTTCCACAGATACGCAGTATTTT. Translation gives CASSLTLASPSTDTQYF.

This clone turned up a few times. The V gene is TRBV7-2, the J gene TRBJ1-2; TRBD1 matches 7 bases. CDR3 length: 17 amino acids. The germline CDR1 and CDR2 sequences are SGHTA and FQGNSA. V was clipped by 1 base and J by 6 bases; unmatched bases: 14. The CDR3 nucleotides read TGTGCCAGCAGCTTAGATGCTGGAAGGGGGCTTGGAGATGGCTACACCTTC. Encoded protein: CASSLDAGRGLGDGYTF.

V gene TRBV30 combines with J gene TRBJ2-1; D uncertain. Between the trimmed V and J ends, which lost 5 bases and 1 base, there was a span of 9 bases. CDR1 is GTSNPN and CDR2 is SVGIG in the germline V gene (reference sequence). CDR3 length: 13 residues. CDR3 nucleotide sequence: TGTGCCTGGGCGGTCGGTTCCTACAATGAGCAGTTCTTC. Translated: CAWAVGSYNEQFF.

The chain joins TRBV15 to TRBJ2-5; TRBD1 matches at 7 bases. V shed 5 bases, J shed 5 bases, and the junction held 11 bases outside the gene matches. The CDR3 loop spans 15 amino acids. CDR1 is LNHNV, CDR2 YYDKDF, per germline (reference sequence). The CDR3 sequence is CATSPRTGEGETQYF. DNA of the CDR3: TGTGCCACCAGCCCCCGGACAGGCGAGGGGGAGACCCAGTACTTC.

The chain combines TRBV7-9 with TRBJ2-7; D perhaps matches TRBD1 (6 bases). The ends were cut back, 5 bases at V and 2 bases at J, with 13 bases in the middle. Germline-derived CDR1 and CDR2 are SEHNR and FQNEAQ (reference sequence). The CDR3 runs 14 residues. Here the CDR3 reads CASSLLTGPYEQYF. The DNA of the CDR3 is TGTGCCAGCAGCCTTTTGACAGGCCCCTACGAGCAGTACTTC.

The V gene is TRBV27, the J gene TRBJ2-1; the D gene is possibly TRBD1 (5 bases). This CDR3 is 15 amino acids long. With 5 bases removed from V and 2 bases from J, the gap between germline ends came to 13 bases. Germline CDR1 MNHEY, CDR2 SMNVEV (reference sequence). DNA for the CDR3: TGTGCCAGCAGTGCGACAGTCGACCCCTACAATGAGCAGTTCTTC. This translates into CASSATVDPYNEQFF.

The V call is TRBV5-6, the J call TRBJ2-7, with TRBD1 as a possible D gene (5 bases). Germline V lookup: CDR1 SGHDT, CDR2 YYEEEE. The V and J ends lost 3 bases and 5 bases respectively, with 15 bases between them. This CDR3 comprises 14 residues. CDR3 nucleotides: TGTGCCAGCAGCTCGCTTGGGGCGTGGGACGAGCAGTACTTC. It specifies CASSSLGAWDEQYF.

In DNA, the CDR3 is TGTGCCAGCAGCCCCGGAGGGCAATATGAAAAACTGTTTTTT. It is translated as CASSPGGQYEKLFF. This chain joins TRBV28 and TRBJ1-4, with no clear D. V dropped 6 bases and J dropped 6 bases, with 14 bases sitting between them. The CDR3 has 14 residues. The germline V gene has CDR1 MDHEN and CDR2 SYDVKM.

The chain's CDR3 is CASSSEAYQPQHF. In DNA form, the CDR3 reads TGTGCCAGCAGCTCAGAGGCGTATCAGCCCCAGCATTTT. V and J are TRBV7-9 and TRBJ1-5; D remains unclear. The germline V gene has CDR1 SEHNR and CDR2 FQNEAQ (reference sequence). V was clipped by 4 bases and J by 5 bases, with 9 bases between them. The CDR3 contains 13 residues.

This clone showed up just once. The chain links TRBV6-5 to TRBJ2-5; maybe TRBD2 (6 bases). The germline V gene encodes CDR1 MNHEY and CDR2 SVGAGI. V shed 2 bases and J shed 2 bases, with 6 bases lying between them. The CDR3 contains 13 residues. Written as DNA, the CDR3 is TGTGCCAGCAGTTACGCGGGACAAGAGACCCAGTACTTC. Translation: CASSYAGQETQYF.

The CDR3 nucleotides are TGTGCCAGTAGTATAGTCGCGGGGGGTGAGCAGTTCTTC. Its protein product is CASSIVAGGEQFF. The rearrangement uses TRBV19 and TRBJ2-1; 8 bases match TRBD2. Germline-derived CDR1 and CDR2 are LNHDA and SQIVND (reference sequence). The CDR3 contains 13 residues. Trimming removed 1 base from V and 9 bases from J; junction bases left unmatched: 2.

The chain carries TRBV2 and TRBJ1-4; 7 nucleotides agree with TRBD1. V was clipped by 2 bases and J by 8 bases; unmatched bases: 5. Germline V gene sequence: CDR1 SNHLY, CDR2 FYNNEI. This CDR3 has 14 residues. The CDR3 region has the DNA TGTGCCAGCAGTGAAAGGACAGGAGCCGAAAAACTGTTTTTT. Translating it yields CASSERTGAEKLFF.

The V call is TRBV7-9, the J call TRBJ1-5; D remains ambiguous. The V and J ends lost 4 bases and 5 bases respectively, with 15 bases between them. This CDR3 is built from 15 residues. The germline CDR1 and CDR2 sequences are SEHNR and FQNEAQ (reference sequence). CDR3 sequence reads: CASSSSGEGDQPQHF. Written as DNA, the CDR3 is TGTGCCAGCAGCTCGAGCGGGGAGGGAGATCAGCCCCAGCATTTT.

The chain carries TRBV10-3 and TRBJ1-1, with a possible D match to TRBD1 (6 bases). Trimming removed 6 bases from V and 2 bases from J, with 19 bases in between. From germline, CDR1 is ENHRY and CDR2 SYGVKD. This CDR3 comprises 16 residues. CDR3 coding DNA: TGTGCCATCAGCTTGAACCCCGGGGACACCAACACTGAAGCTTTCTTT. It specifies CAISLNPGDTNTEAFF.

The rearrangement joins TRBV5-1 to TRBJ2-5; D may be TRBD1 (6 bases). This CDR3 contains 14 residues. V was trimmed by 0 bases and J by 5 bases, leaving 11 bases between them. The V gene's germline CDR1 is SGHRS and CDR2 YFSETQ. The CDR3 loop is CASSLAQGLETQYF. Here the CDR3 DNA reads TGCGCCAGCAGCTTGGCGCAGGGGCTCGAGACCCAGTACTTC. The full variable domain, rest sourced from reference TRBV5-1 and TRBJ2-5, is KAGVTQTPRYLIKTRGQQVTLSCSPISGHRSVSWYQQTPGQGLQFLFEYFSETQRNKGNFPGRFSGRQFSNSRSEMNVSTLELGDSALYLCASSLAQGLETQYFGPGTRLLVL.

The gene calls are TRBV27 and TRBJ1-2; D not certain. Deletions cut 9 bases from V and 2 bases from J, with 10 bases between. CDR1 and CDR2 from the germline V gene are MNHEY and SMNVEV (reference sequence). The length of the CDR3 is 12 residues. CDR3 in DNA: TGTGCCAGTAAGAGGGTCAACTATGGCTACACCTTC. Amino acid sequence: CASKRVNYGYTF.

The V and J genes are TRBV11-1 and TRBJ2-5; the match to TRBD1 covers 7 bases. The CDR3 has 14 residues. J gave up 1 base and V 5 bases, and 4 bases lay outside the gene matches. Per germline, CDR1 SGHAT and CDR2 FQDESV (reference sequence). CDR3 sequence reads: CASSPRDSQETQYF. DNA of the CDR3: TGTGCCAGCAGCCCACGGGACAGCCAAGAGACCCAGTACTTC.

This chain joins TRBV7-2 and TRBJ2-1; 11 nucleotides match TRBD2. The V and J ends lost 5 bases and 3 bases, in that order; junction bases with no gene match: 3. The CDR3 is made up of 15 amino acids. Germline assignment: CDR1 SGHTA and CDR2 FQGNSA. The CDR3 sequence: CASSPTSGGYNEQFF. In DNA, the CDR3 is TGTGCCAGCAGCCCAACTAGCGGGGGCTACAATGAGCAGTTCTTC.

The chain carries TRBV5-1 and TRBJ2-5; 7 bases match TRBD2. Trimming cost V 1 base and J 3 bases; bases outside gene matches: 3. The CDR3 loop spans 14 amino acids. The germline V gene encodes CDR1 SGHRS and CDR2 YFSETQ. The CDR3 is CASSLSGTKETQYF. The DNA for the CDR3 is TGCGCCAGCAGCTTGTCAGGGACTAAAGAGACCCAGTACTTC.